Sequencing of this T cell receptor beta chain was carried out in a study of T cells in women clearing cervical HPV infection. Study-wide results and caveats: CIN3+ cases had significantly higher TCR richness than controls; evenness did not differ.

The assay was immunoSEQ multiplex PCR, and TCRdb's table has in-frame clones only and misses some. This repertoire includes roughly 30,000 clones. A note on this clone: Its antigen is not known. The CDR3 goes on 3 residues after the read ends, and that part is filled in from the germline J gene.

Per the germline V gene, CDR1 is LNHDA and CDR2 is SQIVND (reference sequence). The CDR3 is made up of 16 amino acids. J is TRBJ1-2 and V is TRBV19; TRBD1 agrees at 9 bases. The specimen sequenced was blood buffy coat. The sequence derives from a woman between 18 and 70 years old with a cervical HPV16 infection that either progressed to CIN3+ or cleared (not recorded which). CDR3 in amino acids: CASSIDRGGSYNDYTF. Partial CDR3 DNA: TGTGCCAGTAGTATCGACAGGGGGGGTTCCTACAATGAC.